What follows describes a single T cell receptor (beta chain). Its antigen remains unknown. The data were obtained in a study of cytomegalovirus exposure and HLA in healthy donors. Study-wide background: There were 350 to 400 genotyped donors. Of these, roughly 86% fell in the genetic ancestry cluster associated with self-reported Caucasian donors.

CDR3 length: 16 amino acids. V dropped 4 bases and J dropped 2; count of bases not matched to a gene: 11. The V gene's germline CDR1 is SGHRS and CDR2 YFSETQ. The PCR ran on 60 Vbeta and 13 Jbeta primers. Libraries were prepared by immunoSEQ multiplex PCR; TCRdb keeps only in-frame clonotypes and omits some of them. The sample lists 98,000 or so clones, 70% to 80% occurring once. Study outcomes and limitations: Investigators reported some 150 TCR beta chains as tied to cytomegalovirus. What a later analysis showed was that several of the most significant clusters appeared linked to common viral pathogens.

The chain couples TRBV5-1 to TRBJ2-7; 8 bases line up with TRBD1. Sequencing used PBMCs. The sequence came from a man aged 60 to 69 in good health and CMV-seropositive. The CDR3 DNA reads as TGCGCCAGCAGCCTTGACGGACAGGGAGGAACCTACGAGCAGTACTTC. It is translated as CASSLDGQGGTYEQYF.